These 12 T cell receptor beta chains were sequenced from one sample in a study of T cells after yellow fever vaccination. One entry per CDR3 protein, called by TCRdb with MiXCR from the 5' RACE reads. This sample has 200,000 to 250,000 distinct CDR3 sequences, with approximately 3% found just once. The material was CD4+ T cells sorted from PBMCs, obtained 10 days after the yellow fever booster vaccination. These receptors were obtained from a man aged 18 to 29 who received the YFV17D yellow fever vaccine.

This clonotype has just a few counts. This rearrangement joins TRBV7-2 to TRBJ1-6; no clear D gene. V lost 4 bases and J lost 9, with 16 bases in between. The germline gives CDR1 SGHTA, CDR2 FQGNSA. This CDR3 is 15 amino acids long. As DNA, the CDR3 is TGTGCCAGCAGCTCCCAAGTGGCGGGGAGTTCACCCCTCCACTTT. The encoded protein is CASSSQVAGSSPLHF.

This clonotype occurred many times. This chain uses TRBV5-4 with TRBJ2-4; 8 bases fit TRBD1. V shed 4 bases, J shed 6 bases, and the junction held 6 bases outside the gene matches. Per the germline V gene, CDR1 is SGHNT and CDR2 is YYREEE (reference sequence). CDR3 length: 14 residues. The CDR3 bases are TGTGCCAGCAGCCACGGACAGGGACGAAACATTCAGTACTTC. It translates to CASSHGQGRNIQYF. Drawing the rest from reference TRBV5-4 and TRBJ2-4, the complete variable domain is ETGVTQSPTHLIKTRGQQVTLRCSSQSGHNTVSWYQQALGQGPQFIFQYYREEENGRGNFPPRFSGLQFPNYSSELNVNALELDDSALYLCASSHGQGRNIQYFGAGTRLSVL.

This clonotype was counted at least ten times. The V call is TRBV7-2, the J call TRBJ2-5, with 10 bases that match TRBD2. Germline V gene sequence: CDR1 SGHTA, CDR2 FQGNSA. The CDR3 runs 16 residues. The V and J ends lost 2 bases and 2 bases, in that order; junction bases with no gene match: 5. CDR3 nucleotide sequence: TGTGCCAGCAGCTTAAGCTCTAGCGGGGGACAAGAGACCCAGTACTTC. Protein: CASSLSSSGGQETQYF.

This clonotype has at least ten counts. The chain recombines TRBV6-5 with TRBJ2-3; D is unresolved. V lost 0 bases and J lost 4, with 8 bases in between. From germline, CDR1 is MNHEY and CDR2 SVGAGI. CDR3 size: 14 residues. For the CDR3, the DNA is TGTGCCAGCAGTTACTCGGTGGTCCCAGATACGCAGTATTTT. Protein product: CASSYSVVPDTQYF.

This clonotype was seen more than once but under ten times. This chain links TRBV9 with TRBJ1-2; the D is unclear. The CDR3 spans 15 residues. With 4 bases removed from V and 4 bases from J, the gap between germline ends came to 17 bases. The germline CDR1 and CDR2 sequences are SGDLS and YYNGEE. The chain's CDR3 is CASSPTIGRTYGYTF. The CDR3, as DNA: TGTGCCAGCAGCCCAACGATCGGGCGGACCTATGGCTACACCTTC.

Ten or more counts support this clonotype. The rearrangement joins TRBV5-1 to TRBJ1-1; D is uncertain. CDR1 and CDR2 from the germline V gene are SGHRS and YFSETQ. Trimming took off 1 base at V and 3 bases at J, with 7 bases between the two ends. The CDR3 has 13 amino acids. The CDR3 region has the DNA TGCGCCAGCAGCTTGAATGGGGACACTGAAGCTTTCTTT. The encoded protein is CASSLNGDTEAFF.

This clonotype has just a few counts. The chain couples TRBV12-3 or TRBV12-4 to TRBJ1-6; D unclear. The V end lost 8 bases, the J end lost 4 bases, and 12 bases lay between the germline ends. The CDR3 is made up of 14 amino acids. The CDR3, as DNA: TGTGCCAGCGCGGCAGATACTTATAATTCACCCCTCCACTTT. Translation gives CASAADTYNSPLHF.

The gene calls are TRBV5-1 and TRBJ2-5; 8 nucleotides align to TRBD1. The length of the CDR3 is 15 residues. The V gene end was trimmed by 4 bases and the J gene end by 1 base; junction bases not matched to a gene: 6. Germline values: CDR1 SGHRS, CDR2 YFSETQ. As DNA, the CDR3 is TGCGCCAGCAGCCCCCGGACAGGGCTCCAAGAGACCCAGTACTTC. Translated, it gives CASSPRTGLQETQYF. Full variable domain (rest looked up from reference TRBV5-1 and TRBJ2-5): KAGVTQTPRYLIKTRGQQVTLSCSPISGHRSVSWYQQTPGQGLQFLFEYFSETQRNKGNFPGRFSGRQFSNSRSEMNVSTLELGDSALYLCASSPRTGLQETQYFGPGTRLLVL.

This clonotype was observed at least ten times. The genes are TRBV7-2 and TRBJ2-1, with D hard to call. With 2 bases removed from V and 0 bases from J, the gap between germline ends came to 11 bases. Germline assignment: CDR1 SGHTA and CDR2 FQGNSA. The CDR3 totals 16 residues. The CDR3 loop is CASSLIALSSYNEQFF. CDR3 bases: TGTGCCAGCAGCTTAATAGCTCTTAGCTCCTACAATGAGCAGTTCTTC. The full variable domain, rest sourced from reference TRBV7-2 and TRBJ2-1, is GAGVSQSPSNKVTEKGKDVELRCDPISGHTALYWYRQSLGQGLEFLIYFQGNSAPDKSGLPSDRFSAERTGGSVSTLTIQRTQQEDSAVYLCASSLIALSSYNEQFFGPGTRLTVL.

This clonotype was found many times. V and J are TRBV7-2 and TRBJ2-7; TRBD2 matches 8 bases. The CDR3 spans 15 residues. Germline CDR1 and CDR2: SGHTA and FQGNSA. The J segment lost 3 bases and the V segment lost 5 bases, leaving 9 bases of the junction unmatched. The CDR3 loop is CASSSAGGPNYEQYV. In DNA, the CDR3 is TGTGCCAGCAGCAGCGCGGGGGGCCCGAACTACGAGCAGTACGTC.

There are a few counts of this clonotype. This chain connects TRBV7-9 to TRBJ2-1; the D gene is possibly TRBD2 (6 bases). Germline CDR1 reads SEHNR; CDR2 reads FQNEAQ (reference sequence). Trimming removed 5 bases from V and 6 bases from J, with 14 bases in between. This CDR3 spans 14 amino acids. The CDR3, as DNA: TGTGCCAGCAGCCCCCCCCAGGGAGGCAATGAGCAGTTCTTC. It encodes CASSPPQGGNEQFF.

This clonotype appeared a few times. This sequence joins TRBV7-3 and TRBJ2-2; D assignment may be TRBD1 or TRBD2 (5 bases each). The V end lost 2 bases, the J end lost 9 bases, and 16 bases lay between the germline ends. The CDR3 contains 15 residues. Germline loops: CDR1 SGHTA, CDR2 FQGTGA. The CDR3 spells CASSLGGALTRELFF. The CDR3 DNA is TGTGCCAGCAGCTTAGGGGGTGCCCTGACGAGGGAGCTGTTTTTT.